The clone carrying this TCR beta chain came up many times. Germline V gene lookup returns CDR1 LNHDA and CDR2 SQIVND (reference sequence). V lost 11 bases and J 0 bases, leaving 11 bases between the germline ends. This CDR3 region has 13 residues. These data originate in a study of T cells after posttransplantation cyclophosphamide. Assay used: immunoSEQ multiplex PCR; TCRdb lists only in-frame clones, some missing. This sample has about 30,000 clones, each found more than once. This receptor was taken from a woman aged 60 to 75 in good health, CMV-negative, and a related stem cell transplant donor. The chain employs TRBV19 and TRBJ1-3; D not resolved. Sequences were obtained from PBMCs. The CDR3 sequence: CAARGRSGNTIYF. As DNA, the CDR3 is TGTGCCGCCCGAGGCCGCTCTGGAAACACCATATATTTT.